This passage covers 5 T cell receptor beta chains from one sample sequenced in a study of cytomegalovirus exposure and HLA in healthy donors. Primers for the PCR totalled 60 Vbeta and 13 Jbeta. The assay was immunoSEQ multiplex PCR, and TCRdb's table has in-frame clones only and misses some. The table shows more than 85,000 clones, with 65% to 80% occurring only once. The sample consisted of PBMCs. The receptors shown here come from a man aged 25-40 years in good health and CMV-seropositive.

The CDR3 is CAGRTEFAGELFF. DNA for the CDR3: TGTGCCGGTCGTACGGAGTTTGCAGGGGAGCTGTTTTTT. The chain has TRBV6-6 and TRBJ2-2; D call uncertain. This CDR3 is 13 amino acids long. Looked up from germline, CDR1 is MNHNY and CDR2 is SVGAGI (reference sequence). V lost 11 bases, J lost 8 bases, and 18 bases lay in between.

In this sample, this clone turned up once. This sequence joins TRBV7-2 and TRBJ2-2; 14 bases are a match to TRBD2. CDR1 and CDR2 (germline): SGHTA, FQGNSA. V lost 4 bases and J lost 0; bases outside the gene matches: 7. The CDR3 spans 19 residues. CDR3 coding DNA: TGTGCCAGCAGCTCCACGACTAGCGGGGGGGGTACGAACACCGGGGAGCTGTTTTTT. Translating gives CASSSTTSGGGTNTGELFF.

The chain recombines TRBV13 with TRBJ2-7, with a tentative D call TRBD2 (6 bases). V gave up 5 bases and J gave up 3 bases, with 14 bases separating them. The CDR3 loop spans 14 amino acids. The V gene's germline CDR1 is PRHDT and CDR2 FYEKMQ (reference sequence). In DNA form, the CDR3 reads TGTGCCAGCAGCCCAGCGCGGGGAAACTACGAGCAGTACTTC. It codes for CASSPARGNYEQYF.

The chain is built from TRBV9 and TRBJ2-1; TRBD1 aligns across 7 bases. The CDR3 loop spans 15 amino acids. The ends lost 3 bases at V and 9 bases at J; junction bases unmatched: 12. Germline CDR1 SGDLS, CDR2 YYNGEE. For the CDR3, the DNA is TGTGCCAGCAGCGAGTCACCGGGACAGTACGGTGAGCAGTTCTTC. This encodes CASSESPGQYGEQFF.

This clone showed up just once. The CDR3 DNA follows: TGTGCCAGCAGCTTAGATCTAGCAGGCTCCATAGCCAAAAACATTCAGTACTTC. Translating gives CASSLDLAGSIAKNIQYF. The V gene is TRBV11-2, the J gene TRBJ2-4; weak D call: TRBD2 (5 bases). V gave up 0 bases and J gave up 0 bases, with 15 bases separating them. Germline V gives CDR1 SGHAT, CDR2 FQNNGV. This CDR3 has 18 amino acids.